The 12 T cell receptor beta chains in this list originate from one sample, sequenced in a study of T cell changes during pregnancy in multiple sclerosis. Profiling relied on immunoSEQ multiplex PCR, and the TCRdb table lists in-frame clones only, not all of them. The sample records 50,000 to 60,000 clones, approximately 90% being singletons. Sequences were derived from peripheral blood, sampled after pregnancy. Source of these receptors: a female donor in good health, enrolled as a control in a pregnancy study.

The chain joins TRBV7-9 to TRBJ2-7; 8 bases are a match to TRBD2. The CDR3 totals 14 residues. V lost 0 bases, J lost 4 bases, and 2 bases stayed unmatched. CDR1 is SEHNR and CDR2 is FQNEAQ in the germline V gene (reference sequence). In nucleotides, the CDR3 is TGTGCCAGCAGCTTAGCCGGGAGGGAGTACGAGCAGTACTTC. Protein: CASSLAGREYEQYF.

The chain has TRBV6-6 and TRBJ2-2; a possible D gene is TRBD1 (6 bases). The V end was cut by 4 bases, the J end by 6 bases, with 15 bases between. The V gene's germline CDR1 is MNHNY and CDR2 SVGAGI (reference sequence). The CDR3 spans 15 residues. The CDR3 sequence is CASSSPGQLAGELFF. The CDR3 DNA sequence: TGTGCCAGCAGTTCTCCGGGACAACTAGCCGGGGAGCTGTTTTTT.

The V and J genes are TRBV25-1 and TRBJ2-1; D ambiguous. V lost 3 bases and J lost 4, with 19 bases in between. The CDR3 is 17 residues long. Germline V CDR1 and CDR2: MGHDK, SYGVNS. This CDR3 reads CASSELLGSPLYNEQFF. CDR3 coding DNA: TGTGCCAGCAGTGAGCTCCTAGGATCCCCCCTATACAATGAGCAGTTCTTC.

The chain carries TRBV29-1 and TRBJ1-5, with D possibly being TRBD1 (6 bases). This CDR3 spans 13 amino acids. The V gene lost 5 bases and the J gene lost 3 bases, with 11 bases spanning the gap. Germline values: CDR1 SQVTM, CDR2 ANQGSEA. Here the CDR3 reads CSVTDRFNQPQHF. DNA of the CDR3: TGCAGCGTTACTGACAGGTTCAATCAGCCCCAGCATTTT.

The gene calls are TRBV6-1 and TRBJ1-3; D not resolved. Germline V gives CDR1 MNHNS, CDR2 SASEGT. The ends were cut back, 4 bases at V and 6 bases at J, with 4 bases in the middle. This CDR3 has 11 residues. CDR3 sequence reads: CASSAVNTIYF. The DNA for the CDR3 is TGTGCCAGCAGTGCAGTAAACACCATATATTTT.

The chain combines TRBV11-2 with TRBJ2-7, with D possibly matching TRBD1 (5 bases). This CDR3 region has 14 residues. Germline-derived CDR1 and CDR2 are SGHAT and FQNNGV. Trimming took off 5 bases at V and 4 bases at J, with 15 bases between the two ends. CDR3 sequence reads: CASSRTNTNYEQYF. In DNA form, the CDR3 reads TGTGCCAGCAGCCGGACAAATACTAATTACGAGCAGTACTTC.

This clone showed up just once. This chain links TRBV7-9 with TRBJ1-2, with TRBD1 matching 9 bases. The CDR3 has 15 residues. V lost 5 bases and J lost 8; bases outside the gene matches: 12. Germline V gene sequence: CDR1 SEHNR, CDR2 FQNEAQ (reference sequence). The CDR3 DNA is TGTGCCAGCAGCCAGAATAACAGGGGGCAAGAAGGCTACACCTTC. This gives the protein CASSQNNRGQEGYTF.

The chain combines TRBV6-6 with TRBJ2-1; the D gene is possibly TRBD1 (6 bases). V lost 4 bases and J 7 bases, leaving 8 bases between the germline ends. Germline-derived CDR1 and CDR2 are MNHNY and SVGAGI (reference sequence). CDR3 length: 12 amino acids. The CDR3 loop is CASSSRGNEQFF. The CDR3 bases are TGTGCCAGCAGTTCCAGGGGAAATGAGCAGTTCTTC.

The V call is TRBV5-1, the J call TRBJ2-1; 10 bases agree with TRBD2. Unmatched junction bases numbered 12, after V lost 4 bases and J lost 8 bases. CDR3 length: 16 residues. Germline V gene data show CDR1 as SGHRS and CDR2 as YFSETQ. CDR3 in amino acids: CASSNPSGRAYDEQFF. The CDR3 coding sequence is TGCGCCAGCAGCAATCCCAGCGGGAGGGCATATGATGAGCAGTTCTTC.

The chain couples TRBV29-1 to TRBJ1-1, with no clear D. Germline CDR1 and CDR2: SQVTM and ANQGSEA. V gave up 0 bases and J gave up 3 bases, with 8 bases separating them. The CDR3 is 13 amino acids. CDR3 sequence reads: CSVEDRGYTEAFF. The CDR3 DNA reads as TGCAGCGTTGAAGATCGGGGATACACTGAAGCTTTCTTT.

In nucleotides, the CDR3 is TGTGCCAGCAGTTTCCCCGGACAGCGAAACTATGGCTACACCTTC. This gives the protein CASSFPGQRNYGYTF. The chain carries TRBV27 and TRBJ1-2, with D possibly TRBD1 on 6 matching bases. The germline V and J ends were trimmed by 3 bases and 2 bases, with 13 bases remaining between them. The CDR3 loop spans 15 amino acids. CDR1 is MNHEY and CDR2 is SMNVEV in the germline V gene (reference sequence).

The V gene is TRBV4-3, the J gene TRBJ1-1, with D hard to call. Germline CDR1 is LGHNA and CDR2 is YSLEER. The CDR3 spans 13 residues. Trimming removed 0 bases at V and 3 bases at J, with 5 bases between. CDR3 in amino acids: CASSQEVDTEAFF. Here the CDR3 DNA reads TGCGCCAGCAGCCAAGAAGTAGACACTGAAGCTTTCTTT.